This passage covers 30 T cell receptor beta chains from one sample sequenced in a study of blood T cell repertoires in COVID-19. Generated by immunoSEQ multiplex PCR, the TCRdb table keeps only in-frame clones and is missing some. Here the sample spans about half a million clones, around 85% being singletons. The specimen was peripheral blood. All receptors come from a human donor in a cohort sampled during active COVID-19.

J is TRBJ2-1 and V is TRBV12-3 or TRBV12-4, with TRBD1 matching 7 bases. This CDR3 is 13 amino acids long. J was trimmed by 5 bases and V by 6 bases; bases with no gene match: 4. CDR3 sequence: CASSLDRNNEQFF. The CDR3, as DNA: TGTGCCAGCAGCCTGGACAGGAACAATGAGCAGTTCTTC.

The chain links TRBV6-5 to TRBJ1-1; TRBD1 is a possible D gene (6 bases). This CDR3 has 15 residues. Trimming took 7 bases from V and 0 from J, leaving 15 bases between them. From germline, CDR1 is MNHEY and CDR2 SVGAGI. DNA for the CDR3: TGTGCCAGCACCCGGGGGGCATTCATGAACACTGAAGCTTTCTTT. This sequence encodes CASTRGAFMNTEAFF.

The chain carries TRBV7-9 and TRBJ1-5, with 7 bases identical to TRBD1. This CDR3 spans 15 amino acids. Germline V gene sequence: CDR1 SEHNR, CDR2 FQNEAQ (reference sequence). Trimming at V came to 2 bases and at J to 4 bases, leaving 5 bases not matched to a gene. The CDR3 DNA follows: TGTGCCAGCAGCTTATTTCGGGACAGAAATCAGCCCCAGCATTTT. As protein: CASSLFRDRNQPQHF.

This clone was counted once. This rearrangement joins TRBV4-1 to TRBJ2-2, with TRBD2 matching over 8 bases. Germline V gives CDR1 MGHRA, CDR2 YSYEKL. The CDR3 runs 17 residues. Losses at the gene ends were 1 base for V and 2 bases for J; bases not matched to a gene: 6. The CDR3, as DNA: TGCGCCAGCAGCCAAGTCGAACTAGCGGTCAACACCGGGGAGCTGTTTTTT. It translates to CASSQVELAVNTGELFF.

The chain carries TRBV10-3 and TRBJ2-1; D possibly corresponds to TRBD2 (6 bases). V was pared by 0 bases and J by 2 bases, with 8 bases between. The CDR3 length is 15 residues. Germline loops: CDR1 ENHRY, CDR2 SYGVKD. CDR3 coding DNA: TGTGCCATCAGTGAGTCCGGCGGGACCTACAATGAGCAGTTCTTC. Encoded protein: CAISESGGTYNEQFF.

This sequence joins TRBV19 and TRBJ1-2; D not resolved. Trimming removed 2 bases at V and 4 bases at J, with 14 bases between. This CDR3 is 15 amino acids long. Germline assignment: CDR1 LNHDA and CDR2 SQIVND (reference sequence). CDR3 nucleotides: TGTGCCAGTAGTATAAAAACAGAGATTTTCTATGGCTACACCTTC. It specifies CASSIKTEIFYGYTF.

A few counts support this clone. The V and J genes are TRBV5-1 and TRBJ2-1, with 12 bases fitting TRBD2. The V segment lost 1 base and the J segment 2 bases; nucleotides outside the gene matches: 1. CDR1 is SGHRS and CDR2 is YFSETQ in the germline V gene. The CDR3 contains 16 residues. CDR3 in DNA: TGCGCCAGCAGCTTGAGGACTAGCGGGACCTACAATGAGCAGTTCTTC. Encoded protein: CASSLRTSGTYNEQFF.

The V and J genes are TRBV29-1 and TRBJ2-5, with a weak D call TRBD1 (5 bases). Germline-derived CDR1 and CDR2 are SQVTM and ANQGSEA. CDR3 length: 13 residues. The germline V and J ends were trimmed by 8 bases and 0 bases, with 13 bases remaining between them. The DNA for the CDR3 is TGCAGCCCGAAGTGGGGCCACCAAGAGACCCAGTACTTC. Its protein is CSPKWGHQETQYF.

V usage is TRBV4-2 and J usage is TRBJ2-3; no clear D gene. Germline CDR1 LGHNA, CDR2 YNFKEQ. The V gene lost 4 bases and the J gene lost 3 bases, with 20 bases spanning the gap. The CDR3 covers 17 residues. The CDR3 protein is CASSPEKSPPGTDTQYF. In DNA form, the CDR3 reads TGTGCCAGCAGCCCCGAGAAATCCCCCCCAGGAACAGATACGCAGTATTTT.

The V and J genes are TRBV10-3 and TRBJ2-1; D gene ambiguous. This CDR3 region has 16 residues. Germline V gene data show CDR1 as ENHRY and CDR2 as SYGVKD. Deletions cut 2 bases from V and 1 base from J, with 12 bases between. This CDR3 reads CAISEPALSSYNEQFF. DNA of the CDR3: TGTGCCATCAGTGAGCCCGCACTGAGTTCCTACAATGAGCAGTTCTTC.

This chain links TRBV24-1 with TRBJ2-1; D might be TRBD2 (5 bases). The CDR3 contains 14 residues. Trimming took 4 bases from V and 7 from J, leaving 13 bases between them. Per germline, CDR1 KGHDR and CDR2 SFDVKD. This CDR3 is CATSDTDLRNEQFF. The CDR3 DNA reads as TGTGCCACCAGTGACACGGACTTACGGAATGAGCAGTTCTTC.

The chain employs TRBV30 and TRBJ2-7, with a tentative D call TRBD2 (6 bases). This CDR3 has 14 residues. CDR1 and CDR2 from the germline V gene are GTSNPN and SVGIG (reference sequence). The germline V and J ends were trimmed by 0 bases and 6 bases, with 15 bases remaining between them. CDR3 loop: CAWSVRELPVEQYF. The CDR3 DNA is TGTGCCTGGAGTGTACGGGAGTTACCGGTCGAGCAGTACTTC.

The chain combines TRBV7-9 with TRBJ1-4; D not certain. The CDR3 length is 14 residues. The germline gives CDR1 SEHNR, CDR2 FQNEAQ (reference sequence). V was clipped by 2 bases and J by 4 bases, with 8 bases between them. CDR3 nucleotide sequence: TGTGCCAGCAGCTTACGGCAGGATAATGAAAAACTGTTTTTT. Its protein product is CASSLRQDNEKLFF.

This clone was counted between two and nine times. This chain joins TRBV30 and TRBJ2-1, with D unresolved. The CDR3 sequence is 14 residues long. Germline assignment: CDR1 GTSNPN and CDR2 SVGIG (reference sequence). V dropped 0 bases and J dropped 5 bases, with 11 bases sitting between them. CDR3 residues: CAWSVGRLDNEQFF. Written as DNA, the CDR3 is TGTGCCTGGAGTGTAGGTCGACTGGACAATGAGCAGTTCTTC.

In nucleotides, the CDR3 is TGTGCCAGCAGCCCCGGGAGACGGAACACCGGGGAGCTGTTTTTT. This sequence encodes CASSPGRRNTGELFF. V and J are TRBV28 and TRBJ2-2, with D perhaps matching TRBD2 (6 bases). Germline CDR1 MDHEN, CDR2 SYDVKM. The CDR3 sequence is 15 residues long. V lost 6 bases and J 1 base, leaving 12 bases between the germline ends.

The genes are TRBV5-4 and TRBJ2-7, with TRBD2 matching 7 bases. The length of the CDR3 is 14 residues. Germline lookup yields CDR1 SGHNT and CDR2 YYREEE (reference sequence). The ends lost 0 bases at V and 5 bases at J; junction bases unmatched: 5. This CDR3 is CASSLGLAVDEQYF. Written as DNA, the CDR3 is TGTGCCAGCAGCTTGGGACTAGCTGTTGACGAGCAGTACTTC. The full variable domain, rest sourced from reference TRBV5-4 and TRBJ2-7, is ETGVTQSPTHLIKTRGQQVTLRCSSQSGHNTVSWYQQALGQGPQFIFQYYREEENGRGNFPPRFSGLQFPNYSSELNVNALELDDSALYLCASSLGLAVDEQYFGPGTRLTVT.

DNA of the CDR3: TGTGCCAGCAGGTCGGAGGCCTACGAGCAGTACTTC. It translates to CASRSEAYEQYF. V gene TRBV3-1 (or the pseudogene TRBV3-2) combines with J gene TRBJ2-7; D might be TRBD2 (5 bases). Trimming shortened V by 6 bases and J by 2 bases, and 8 bases separated the two germline ends. Germline V gene lookup returns CDR1 LGHDT and CDR2 YNNKEL (reference sequence). This CDR3 has 12 amino acids.

The chain carries TRBV5-1 and TRBJ2-7, with 9 bases aligning to TRBD1. CDR3 length: 14 residues. From germline, CDR1 is SGHRS and CDR2 YFSETQ. The J segment lost 2 bases and the V segment lost 3 bases, leaving 3 bases of the junction unmatched. CDR3 sequence: CASSWGQGPYEQYF. The CDR3 nucleotides read TGCGCCAGCAGCTGGGGACAGGGACCCTACGAGCAGTACTTC.

The chain combines TRBV5-1 with TRBJ2-5, with TRBD2 matching 9 bases. The CDR3 runs 13 residues. Germline V gene data show CDR1 as SGHRS and CDR2 as YFSETQ. V dropped 1 base and J dropped 14; count of bases not matched to a gene: 9. This CDR3 is CASSLSVAGAKYF. The CDR3 DNA sequence: TGCGCCAGCAGCTTGTCGGTAGCGGGGGCTAAATACTTC. The full variable domain, in which reference TRBV5-1 and TRBJ2-5 provide the parts outside the CDR3, is KAGVTQTPRYLIKTRGQQVTLSCSPISGHRSVSWYQQTPGQGLQFLFEYFSETQRNKGNFPGRFSGRQFSNSRSEMNVSTLELGDSALYLCASSLSVAGAKYFGPGTRLLVL.

The chain employs TRBV19 and TRBJ2-1, with 9 positions matching TRBD1. The ends lost 7 bases at V and 6 bases at J; junction bases unmatched: 7. This CDR3 spans 14 amino acids. Germline CDR1 reads LNHDA; CDR2 reads SQIVND (reference sequence). The CDR3 spells CASKSQTGGNEQFF. CDR3 DNA sequence: TGTGCCAGTAAGAGTCAGACAGGGGGCAATGAGCAGTTCTTC. The whole variable domain, remainder taken from reference TRBV19 and TRBJ2-1, is DGGITQSPKYLFRKEGQNVTLSCEQNLNHDAMYWYRQDPGQGLRLIYYSQIVNDFQKGDIAEGYSVSREKKESFPLTVTSAQKNPTAFYLCASKSQTGGNEQFFGPGTRLTVL.

J is TRBJ2-3 and V is TRBV3-1 (or the pseudogene TRBV3-2); D call uncertain. The CDR3 sequence is 15 residues long. V was cut by 1 base and J by 2 bases, with 10 bases left in between. CDR1 is LGHDT and CDR2 is YNNKEL in the germline V gene (reference sequence). The CDR3 reads CASSQGSPATDTQYF. CDR3 DNA sequence: TGTGCCAGCAGCCAAGGAAGCCCCGCCACAGATACGCAGTATTTT.

The rearrangement links TRBV29-1 to TRBJ1-1; D is ambiguous. CDR3 length: 12 amino acids. V lost 7 bases, J lost 11 bases, and 20 bases lay in between. Germline V CDR1 and CDR2: SQVTM, ANQGSEA. CDR3: CSAEAVPRTAFF. Here the CDR3 DNA reads TGCAGCGCCGAAGCGGTCCCCAGAACGGCTTTCTTT. Full variable domain (outside the CDR3, taken from reference TRBV29-1 and TRBJ1-1): SAVISQKPSRDICQRGTSLTIQCQVDSQVTMMFWYRQQPGQSLTLIATANQGSEATYESGFVIDKFPISRPNLTFSTLTVSNMSPEDSSIYLCSAEAVPRTAFFGQGTRLTVV.

In the case of this clone: The same CDR3 can be traced to other DNA sequences in this sample. The rearrangement uses TRBV14 and TRBJ1-1; perhaps TRBD1 as D (5 bases). This CDR3 is built from 12 residues. V shed 4 bases and J shed 3 bases, with 6 bases lying between them. Germline CDR1 reads SGHDN; CDR2 reads FVKESK. The CDR3 DNA reads as TGTGCCAGCAGCCTGACAGACACTGAAGCTTTCTTT. Translation: CASSLTDTEAFF.

The rearrangement uses TRBV30 and TRBJ2-1, with TRBD2 as a possible D gene (6 bases). Looked up from germline, CDR1 is GTSNPN and CDR2 is SVGIG (reference sequence). The CDR3 covers 13 residues. The germline V and J ends were trimmed by 4 bases and 6 bases, with 13 bases remaining between them. This chain's CDR3 is CAWKRELVNEQFF. As DNA, the CDR3 is TGTGCCTGGAAACGGGAGCTAGTCAATGAGCAGTTCTTC.

V usage is TRBV10-3 and J usage is TRBJ1-1, with D possibly TRBD1 on 5 matching bases. The CDR3 covers 12 residues. V was shortened by 2 bases and J by 6 bases, with 7 bases between the two germline ends. Germline V gene sequence: CDR1 ENHRY, CDR2 SYGVKD. As DNA, the CDR3 is TGTGCCATCAGTGAGGCGGGACCTGAAGCTTTCTTT. Translating it yields CAISEAGPEAFF.

The chain has TRBV5-1 and TRBJ1-1; 7 bases map to TRBD1. Germline V CDR1 and CDR2: SGHRS, YFSETQ. The CDR3 is 15 residues long. Germline trimming cut 3 bases from V and 3 bases from J; bases unmatched to any gene: 8. CDR3 protein: CASSSETGRYTEAFF. As DNA, the CDR3 is TGCGCCAGCAGCTCCGAGACAGGGCGGTACACTGAAGCTTTCTTT.

This sequence joins TRBV3-1 (or the pseudogene TRBV3-2) and TRBJ2-7, with 9 bases identical to TRBD1. The junction had 6 bases not matched to a gene; V was cut back by 4 bases and J by 2 bases. Germline values: CDR1 LGHDT, CDR2 YNNKEL (reference sequence). The CDR3 loop spans 15 amino acids. In nucleotides, the CDR3 is TGTGCCAGCAGCCGGGGGACAGGGAGTCCCTACGAGCAGTACTTC. It translates to CASSRGTGSPYEQYF.

This clone was picked up one time. The chain couples TRBV11-2 to TRBJ1-6; TRBD1 aligns across 8 bases. Looked up from germline, CDR1 is SGHAT and CDR2 is FQNNGV. The CDR3 has 15 residues. The trim removed 5 bases at V and 5 bases at J, leaving 5 bases unmatched. This chain's CDR3 is CASSLRGLNNSPLHF. The CDR3 DNA is TGTGCCAGCAGCCTCAGGGGGCTTAATAATTCACCCCTCCACTTT.

The chain is built from TRBV6-5 and TRBJ1-5; the match to TRBD1 covers 7 bases. With 6 bases clipped from V and 7 bases from J, the junction kept 9 bases outside the gene matches. Germline lookup yields CDR1 MNHEY and CDR2 SVGAGI. The CDR3 contains 14 residues. CDR3 sequence: CASRHTGAHQPQHF. The DNA of the CDR3 is TGTGCCAGCAGACACACAGGGGCCCACCAGCCCCAGCATTTT.

In this sample, this clone turned up a few times. The rearrangement links TRBV28 to TRBJ1-5; 9 positions agree with TRBD1. The CDR3 covers 15 residues. Germline V gives CDR1 MDHEN, CDR2 SYDVKM. Trimming removed 6 bases from V and 2 bases from J; junction bases left unmatched: 5. CDR3 loop: CASRLGQGGNQPQHF. The CDR3 bases are TGTGCCAGCAGGTTGGGACAGGGAGGCAATCAGCCCCAGCATTTT. The entire variable domain, with the rest obtained from reference TRBV28 and TRBJ1-5, is as follows: DVKVTQSSRYLVKRTGEKVFLECVQDMDHENMFWYRQDPGLGLRLIYFSYDVKMKEKGDIPEGYSVSREKKERFSLILESASTNQTSMYLCASRLGQGGNQPQHFGDGTRLSIL.